These 3 T cell receptor beta chains were all obtained from the same sample, sequenced in a study of CD8 T cells in ankylosing spondylitis (dated by TCRdb to the late 2010s). The library relied on 5' RACE. Sequencing instrument: Illumina HiSeq 2500. TCRdb trimmed public reads at Q25 via fastp, called clones via MiXCR and kept in-frame beta chains. Rows merge per CDR3 protein into single entries with the most common DNA and genes. Present in this sample are 150,000 to 200,000 distinct CDR3 sequences, approximately 12% of which were seen just once. The ten largest clones capture approximately 11% of the sample. Source material: blood, either unsorted or a sorted T cell fraction (not recorded which). Receptors were obtained from a female donor with ankylosing spondylitis or in good health (not recorded which).

Ten or more counts support this clonotype. The CDR3 DNA reads as TGCGCCAGCAGCCAAGTCCGGGACAGCGGGTTCTACGAGCAGTACTTC. It translates to CASSQVRDSGFYEQYF. The V and J genes are TRBV4-3 and TRBJ2-7, with D possibly matching TRBD1 (7 bases). The CDR3 runs to 16 residues. Trimming pared 1 base from V and 3 bases from J, leaving 16 bases between. Germline CDR1 is LGHNA and CDR2 is YSLEER.

In this sample, this clonotype turned up many times. The CDR3 protein is CASSDWTLGDTEAFF. The CDR3 nucleotides read TGCGCCAGCAGCGATTGGACGTTGGGGGACACTGAAGCTTTCTTT. The chain links TRBV5-1 to TRBJ1-1; D may be TRBD1 (5 bases). The CDR3 loop spans 15 amino acids. V lost 4 bases and J 3 bases, leaving 16 bases between the germline ends. The germline V gene has CDR1 SGHRS and CDR2 YFSETQ.

This clonotype was seen repeatedly, ten times or more. This rearrangement joins TRBV6-2 or TRBV6-3 to TRBJ2-5, with unresolved D. V lost 2 bases to trimming and J lost 5 bases, with 9 bases between them. The CDR3 sequence is 13 residues long. Germline V gene data show CDR1 as MNHEY and CDR2 as SVGEGT. The CDR3 spells CASSYQELETQYF. CDR3 nucleotides: TGTGCCAGCAGTTACCAGGAGCTGGAGACCCAGTACTTC.